What follows are 15 T cell receptor beta chains derived from one specimen sequenced in a study of OX40 agonist ivuxolimab in advanced cancers. Method: immunoSEQ multiplex PCR; TCRdb's copy keeps in-frame clones and lacks some. The sample has 65,000 to 100,000 clones, about 81% seen once. Sequenced material: CD4+ or CD8+ T cells sorted from blood, taken in a trial of the OX40 agonist ivuxolimab. Receptor source: an adult with an advanced solid tumor such as melanoma, head and neck, liver or kidney cancer.

The rearrangement links TRBV4-2 to TRBJ1-6; D gene uncertain. This CDR3 has 15 residues. The V and J ends lost 5 bases and 8 bases respectively, with 16 bases between them. Per germline, CDR1 LGHNA and CDR2 YNFKEQ. The CDR3 spells CASSLTGKRDSPLHF. The CDR3 bases are TGTGCCAGCAGCTTGACTGGCAAAAGGGATTCACCCCTCCACTTT.

The chain couples TRBV6-5 to TRBJ2-7; D is unclear. This CDR3 has 14 amino acids. Trimming removed 7 bases from V and 0 bases from J, with 13 bases in between. CDR1 and CDR2 (germline): MNHEY, SVGAGI. CDR3 in amino acids: CASNVGTSSYEQYF. CDR3 bases: TGTGCCAGCAACGTAGGTACAAGCTCCTACGAGCAGTACTTC.

This clone was seen only once. The chain uses TRBV11-3 and TRBJ2-2, with unresolved D. This CDR3 is built from 14 residues. Germline CDR1 and CDR2: SGHNT and YENEEA. Deletions cut 4 bases from V and 2 bases from J, with 8 bases between. CDR3 residues: CASSWSLNTGELFF. DNA of the CDR3: TGTGCCAGCAGCTGGTCACTTAACACCGGGGAGCTGTTTTTT.

On this clone: In the same sample, other DNA sequences code for this CDR3. The gene calls are TRBV19 and TRBJ2-6, with D uncertain. This CDR3 has 13 residues. Per germline, CDR1 LNHDA and CDR2 SQIVND (reference sequence). V lost 7 bases and J lost 2, with 6 bases in between. CDR3 sequence reads: CASTPPGANVLTF. DNA of the CDR3: TGTGCCAGTACCCCCCCTGGGGCCAACGTCCTGACTTTC.

The chain has TRBV19 and TRBJ2-5; D perhaps matches TRBD1 (5 bases). The J call may be in error: the DNA end matches TRBJ2-7 better. This CDR3 spans 14 amino acids. Per the germline V gene, CDR1 is LNHDA and CDR2 is SQIVND (reference sequence). The CDR3 here is CASSMQGKVHEQYF. The CDR3 DNA reads TGTGCCAGTAGTATGCAGGGAAAGGTCCACGAGCAGTACTTC.

The chain combines TRBV6-5 with TRBJ2-7; D is possibly TRBD2 (6 bases). This CDR3 spans 13 amino acids. Per the germline V gene, CDR1 is MNHEY and CDR2 is SVGAGI. Trimming left V 3 bases short and J 3 bases short, with 9 bases between. CDR3 DNA: TGTGCCAGCAGTTATAGGGAGGACTACGAGCAGTACTTC. Its translation is CASSYREDYEQYF.

CDR3 nucleotides: TGTGCCAGCAGTTACTCGTCTAGCGGCAATTACAATGAGCAGTTCTTC. This encodes CASSYSSSGNYNEQFF. The chain uses TRBV6-5 and TRBJ2-1; 7 positions agree with TRBD2. Trimming removed 0 bases from V and 4 bases from J; junction bases left unmatched: 6. This CDR3 comprises 16 residues. Germline V gives CDR1 MNHEY, CDR2 SVGAGI.

CDR3 nucleotides: TGCGCCAGCAGGCTGGGGCAGGTTAATTCACCCCTCCACTTT. As protein: CASRLGQVNSPLHF. The chain recombines TRBV5-1 with TRBJ1-6; possibly TRBD1 for D (5 bases). Germline loops: CDR1 SGHRS, CDR2 YFSETQ. This CDR3 is 14 amino acids long. V lost 5 bases to trimming and J lost 6 bases, with 12 bases between them.

This clone was counted only a few times. V usage is TRBV27 and J usage is TRBJ2-7; D possibly matches TRBD1 or TRBD2 (5 bases each). V was trimmed by 5 bases and J by 2 bases, leaving 13 bases between them. This CDR3 contains 14 residues. Germline CDR1 reads MNHEY; CDR2 reads SMNVEV (reference sequence). CDR3 protein: CASSLREQAYEQYF. For the CDR3, the DNA is TGTGCCAGCAGTCTCAGGGAGCAGGCCTACGAGCAGTACTTC.

This clone has only one observation. J is TRBJ1-5 and V is TRBV4-1; D gene uncertain. The V gene's germline CDR1 is MGHRA and CDR2 YSYEKL. CDR3 length equals 17 residues. The germline V and J ends were trimmed by 4 bases and 0 bases, with 16 bases remaining between them. The CDR3 DNA follows: TGCGCCAGCAGCCTATACCTCCGGGGTGATAGCAATCAGCCCCAGCATTTT. It yields the protein CASSLYLRGDSNQPQHF.

The V call is TRBV19, the J call TRBJ2-5; 7 bases are a match to TRBD1. The CDR3 loop spans 12 amino acids. Trimming cost V 10 bases and J 5 bases; bases outside gene matches: 7. CDR1 and CDR2 (germline): LNHDA, SQIVND (reference sequence). CDR3 DNA sequence: TGTGCCACAACGACAGGGTCTGAGACCCAGTACTTC. Its translation: CATTTGSETQYF.

This chain connects TRBV7-8 to TRBJ2-5, with TRBD2 identical over 16 bases. This CDR3 spans 14 amino acids. Germline V CDR1 and CDR2: SGHVS, FQNEAQ. J was trimmed by 5 bases and V by 11 bases; bases with no gene match: 5. The CDR3 sequence is CAGTSGGARETQYF. CDR3 DNA: TGTGCCGGGACTAGCGGGGGGGCCAGGGAGACCCAGTACTTC.

The chain carries TRBV5-4 and TRBJ2-7, with D perhaps being TRBD1 or TRBD2 (5 bases each). V was clipped by 2 bases and J by 4 bases, with 13 bases between them. The CDR3 is 14 residues long. Per germline, CDR1 SGHNT and CDR2 YYREEE (reference sequence). Here the CDR3 DNA reads TGTGCCAGCAGCTTAGGGACCTACACGTACGAGCAGTACTTC. Amino acids: CASSLGTYTYEQYF.

This clone was recorded once. This sequence joins TRBV9 and TRBJ2-5; 10 bases map to TRBD2. Unmatched junction bases numbered 7, after V lost 1 base and J lost 4 bases. This CDR3 is built from 16 residues. Germline lookup yields CDR1 SGDLS and CDR2 YYNGEE. CDR3 in DNA: TGTGCCAGCAGCGTAAGTAGCGGGGGGCCGAGAGAGACCCAGTACTTC. The encoded protein is CASSVSSGGPRETQYF.

In regard to this clone: The germline gene is not matched at one end of the junction; a read error may be the cause. The chain combines TRBV7-7 with TRBJ2-2; D possibly corresponds to TRBD2 (6 bases). This CDR3 has 15 amino acids. Germline V gene data show CDR1 as SSHAT and CDR2 as FNYEAQ (reference sequence). Written as DNA, the CDR3 is TGTGCTAGCAGCTTAGAGCCTGGGAGGACCGGGGAGCTGTTTTTT. It is translated as CASSLEPGRTGELFF.